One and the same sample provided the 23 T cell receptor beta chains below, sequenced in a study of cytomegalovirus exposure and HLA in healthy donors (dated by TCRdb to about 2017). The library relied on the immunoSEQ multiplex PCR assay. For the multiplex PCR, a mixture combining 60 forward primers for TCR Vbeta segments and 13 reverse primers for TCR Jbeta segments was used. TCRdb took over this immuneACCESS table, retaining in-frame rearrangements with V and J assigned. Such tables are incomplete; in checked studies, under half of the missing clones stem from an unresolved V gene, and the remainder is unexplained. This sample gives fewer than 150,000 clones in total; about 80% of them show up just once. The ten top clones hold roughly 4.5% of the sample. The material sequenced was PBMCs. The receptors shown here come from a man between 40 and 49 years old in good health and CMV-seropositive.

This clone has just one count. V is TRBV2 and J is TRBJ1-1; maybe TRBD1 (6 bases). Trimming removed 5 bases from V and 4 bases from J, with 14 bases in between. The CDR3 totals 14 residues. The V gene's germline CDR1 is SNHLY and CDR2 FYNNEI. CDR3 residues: CASSYRVMGTEAFF. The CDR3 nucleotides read TGTGCCAGCAGTTACAGGGTTATGGGCACTGAAGCTTTCTTT.

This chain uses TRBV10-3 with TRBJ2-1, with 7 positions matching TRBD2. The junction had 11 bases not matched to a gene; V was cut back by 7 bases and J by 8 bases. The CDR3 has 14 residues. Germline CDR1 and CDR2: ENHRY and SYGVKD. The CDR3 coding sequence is TGTGCCATCAATGGTGGGGGGGAGATTGATGAGCAGTTCTTC. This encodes CAINGGGEIDEQFF.

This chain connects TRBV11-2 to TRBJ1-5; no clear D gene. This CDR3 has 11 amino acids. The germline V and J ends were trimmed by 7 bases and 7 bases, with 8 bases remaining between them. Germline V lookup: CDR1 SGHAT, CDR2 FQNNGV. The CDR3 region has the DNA TGTGCCAGCACCTCCCGGCAGCCCCAGCATTTT. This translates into CASTSRQPQHF. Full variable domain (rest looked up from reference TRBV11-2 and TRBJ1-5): EAGVAQSPRYKIIEKRQSVAFWCNPISGHATLYWYQQILGQGPKLLIQFQNNGVVDDSQLPKDRFSAERLKGVDSTLKIQPAKLEDSAVYLCASTSRQPQHFGDGTRLSIL.

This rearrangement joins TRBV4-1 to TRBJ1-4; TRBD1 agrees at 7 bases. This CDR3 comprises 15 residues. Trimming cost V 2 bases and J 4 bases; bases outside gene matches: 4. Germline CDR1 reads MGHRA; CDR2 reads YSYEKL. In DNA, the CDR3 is TGCGCCAGCAGCCAATCCCGGGACAGTAATGAAAAACTGTTTTTT. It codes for CASSQSRDSNEKLFF.

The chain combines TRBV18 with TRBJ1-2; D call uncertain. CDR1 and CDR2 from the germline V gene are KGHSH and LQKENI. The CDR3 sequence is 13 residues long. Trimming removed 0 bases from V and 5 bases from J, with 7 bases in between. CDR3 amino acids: CASSPPSRYGYTF. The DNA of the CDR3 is TGTGCCAGCTCACCACCTTCACGGTATGGCTACACCTTC.

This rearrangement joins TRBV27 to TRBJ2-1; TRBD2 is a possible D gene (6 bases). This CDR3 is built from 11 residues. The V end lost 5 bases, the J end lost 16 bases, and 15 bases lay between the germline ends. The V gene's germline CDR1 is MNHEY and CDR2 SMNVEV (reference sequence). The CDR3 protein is CASSPGTVFFF. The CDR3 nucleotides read TGTGCCAGCAGTCCCGGGACTGTGTTTTTCTTC.

CDR3 protein: CASSLEGNTGELFF. The CDR3 DNA sequence: TGTGCCAGCAGCTTAGAGGGAAACACCGGGGAGCTGTTTTTT. This rearrangement joins TRBV7-3 to TRBJ2-2; tentative D call: TRBD2 (5 bases). The germline V gene encodes CDR1 SGHTA and CDR2 FQGTGA. V gave up 2 bases and J gave up 2 bases, with 6 bases separating them. The CDR3 runs 14 residues.

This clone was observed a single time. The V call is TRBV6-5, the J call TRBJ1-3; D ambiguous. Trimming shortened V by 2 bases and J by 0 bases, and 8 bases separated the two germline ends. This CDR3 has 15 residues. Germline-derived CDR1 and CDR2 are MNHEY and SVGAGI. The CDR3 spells CASSYSKNSGNTIYF. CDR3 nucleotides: TGTGCCAGCAGTTACAGCAAAAACTCTGGAAACACCATATATTTT.

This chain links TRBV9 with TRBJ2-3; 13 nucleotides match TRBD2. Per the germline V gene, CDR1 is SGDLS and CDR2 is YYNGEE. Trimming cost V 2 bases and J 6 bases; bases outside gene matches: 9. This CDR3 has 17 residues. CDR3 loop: CASSVGVGLAGDDTQYF. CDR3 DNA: TGTGCCAGCAGCGTTGGTGTCGGACTAGCGGGAGACGATACGCAGTATTTT. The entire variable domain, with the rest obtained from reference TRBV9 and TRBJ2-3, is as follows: DSGVTQTPKHLITATGQRVTLRCSPRSGDLSVYWYQQSLDQGLQFLIQYYNGEERAKGNILERFSAQQFPDLHSELNLSSLELGDSALYFCASSVGVGLAGDDTQYFGPGTRLTVL.

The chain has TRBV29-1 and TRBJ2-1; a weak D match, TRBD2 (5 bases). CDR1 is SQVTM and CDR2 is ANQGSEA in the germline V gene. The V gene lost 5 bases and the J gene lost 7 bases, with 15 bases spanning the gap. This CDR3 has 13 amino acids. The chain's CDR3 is CSVSRGSGNEQFF. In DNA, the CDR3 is TGCAGCGTTTCCCGCGGGTCTGGGAATGAGCAGTTCTTC.

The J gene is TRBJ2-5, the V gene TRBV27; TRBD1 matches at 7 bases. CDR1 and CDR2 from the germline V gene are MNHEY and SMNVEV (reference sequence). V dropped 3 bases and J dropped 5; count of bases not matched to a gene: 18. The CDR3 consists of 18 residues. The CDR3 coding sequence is TGTGCCAGCAGTTTTCAACCCGGACGACAGGGTACCCAGGAGACCCAGTACTTC. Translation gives CASSFQPGRQGTQETQYF.

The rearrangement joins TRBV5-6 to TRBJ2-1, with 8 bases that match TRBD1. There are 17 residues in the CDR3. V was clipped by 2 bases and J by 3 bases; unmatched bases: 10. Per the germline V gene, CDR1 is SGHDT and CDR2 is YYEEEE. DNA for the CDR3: TGTGCCAGCAGCTTAGGAGTAAGACAGGGGTACTACAATGAGCAGTTCTTC. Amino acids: CASSLGVRQGYYNEQFF.

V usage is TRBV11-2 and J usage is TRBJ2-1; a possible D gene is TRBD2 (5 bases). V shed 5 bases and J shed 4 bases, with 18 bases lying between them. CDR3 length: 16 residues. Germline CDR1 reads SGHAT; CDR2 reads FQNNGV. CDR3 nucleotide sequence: TGTGCCAGCAGCCATCCTACTAGGGTCATTTACAATGAGCAGTTCTTC. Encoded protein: CASSHPTRVIYNEQFF.

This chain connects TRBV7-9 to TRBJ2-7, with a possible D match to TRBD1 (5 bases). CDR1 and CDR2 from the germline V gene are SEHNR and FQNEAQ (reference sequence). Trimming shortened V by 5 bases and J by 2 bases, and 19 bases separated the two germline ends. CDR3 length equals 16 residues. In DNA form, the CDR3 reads TGTGCCAGCAGCGACCTCAGGGTGACAAACGCCTACGAGCAGTACTTC. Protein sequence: CASSDLRVTNAYEQYF.

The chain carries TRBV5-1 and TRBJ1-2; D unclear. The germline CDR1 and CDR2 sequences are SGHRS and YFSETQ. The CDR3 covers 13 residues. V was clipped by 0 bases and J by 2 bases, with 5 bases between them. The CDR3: CASSLVPNYGYTF. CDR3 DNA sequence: TGCGCCAGCAGCTTGGTTCCAAACTATGGCTACACCTTC.

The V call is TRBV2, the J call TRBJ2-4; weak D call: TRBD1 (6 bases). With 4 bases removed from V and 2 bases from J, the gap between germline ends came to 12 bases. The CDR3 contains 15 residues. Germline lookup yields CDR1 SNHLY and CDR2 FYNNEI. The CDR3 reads CASSAQGITKNIQYF. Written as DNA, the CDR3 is TGTGCCAGCAGTGCTCAGGGGATAACCAAAAACATTCAGTACTTC. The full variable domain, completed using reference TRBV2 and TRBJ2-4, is EPEVTQTPSHQVTQMGQEVILRCVPISNHLYFYWYRQILGQKVEFLVSFYNNEISEKSEIFDDQFSVERPDGSNFTLKIRSTKLEDSAMYFCASSAQGITKNIQYFGAGTRLSVL.

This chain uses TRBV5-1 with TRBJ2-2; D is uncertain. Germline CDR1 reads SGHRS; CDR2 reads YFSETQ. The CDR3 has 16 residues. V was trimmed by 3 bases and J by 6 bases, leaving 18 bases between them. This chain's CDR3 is CASSSHTERSAGELFF. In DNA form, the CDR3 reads TGCGCCAGCAGCTCGCACACGGAGCGATCCGCCGGGGAGCTGTTTTTT.

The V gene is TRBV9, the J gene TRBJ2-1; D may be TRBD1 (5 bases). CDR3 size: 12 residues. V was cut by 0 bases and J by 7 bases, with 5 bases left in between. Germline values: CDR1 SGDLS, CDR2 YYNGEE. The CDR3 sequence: CASSVDRNEQFF. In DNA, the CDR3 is TGTGCCAGCAGCGTAGACAGGAATGAGCAGTTCTTC.

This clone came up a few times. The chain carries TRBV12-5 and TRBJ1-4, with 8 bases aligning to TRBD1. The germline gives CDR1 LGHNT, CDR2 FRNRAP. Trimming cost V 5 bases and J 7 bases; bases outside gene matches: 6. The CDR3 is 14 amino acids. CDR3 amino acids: CASGPGQGLEKLFF. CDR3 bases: TGTGCTAGTGGTCCCGGACAGGGTCTTGAAAAACTGTTTTTT.

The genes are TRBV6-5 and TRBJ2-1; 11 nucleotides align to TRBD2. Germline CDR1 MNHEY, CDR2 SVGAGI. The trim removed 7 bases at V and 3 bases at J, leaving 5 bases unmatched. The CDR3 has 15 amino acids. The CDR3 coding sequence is TGTGCCAGCAACGCACTAGCGGGGGTCTACAATGAGCAGTTCTTC. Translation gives CASNALAGVYNEQFF.

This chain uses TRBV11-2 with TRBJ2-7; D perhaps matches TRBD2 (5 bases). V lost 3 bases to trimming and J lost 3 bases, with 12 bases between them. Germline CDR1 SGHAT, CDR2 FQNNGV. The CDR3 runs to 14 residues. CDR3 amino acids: CASSLLDGNYEQYF. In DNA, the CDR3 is TGTGCCAGCAGCTTGTTGGACGGGAACTACGAGCAGTACTTC.

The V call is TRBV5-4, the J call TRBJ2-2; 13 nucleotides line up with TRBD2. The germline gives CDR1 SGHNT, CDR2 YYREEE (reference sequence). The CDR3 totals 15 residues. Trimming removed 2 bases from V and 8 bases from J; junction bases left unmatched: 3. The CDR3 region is CASSFGLAGAGELFF. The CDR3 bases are TGTGCCAGCAGCTTTGGACTAGCGGGAGCGGGGGAGCTGTTTTTT.

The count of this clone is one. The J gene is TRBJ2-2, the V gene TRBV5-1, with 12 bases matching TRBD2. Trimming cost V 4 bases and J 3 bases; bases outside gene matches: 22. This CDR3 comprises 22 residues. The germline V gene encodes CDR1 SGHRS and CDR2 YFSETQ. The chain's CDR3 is CASSHSPPYPQTSGRDTGELFF. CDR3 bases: TGCGCCAGCAGCCACTCCCCCCCGTACCCACAGACTAGCGGGAGAGACACCGGGGAGCTGTTTTTT.